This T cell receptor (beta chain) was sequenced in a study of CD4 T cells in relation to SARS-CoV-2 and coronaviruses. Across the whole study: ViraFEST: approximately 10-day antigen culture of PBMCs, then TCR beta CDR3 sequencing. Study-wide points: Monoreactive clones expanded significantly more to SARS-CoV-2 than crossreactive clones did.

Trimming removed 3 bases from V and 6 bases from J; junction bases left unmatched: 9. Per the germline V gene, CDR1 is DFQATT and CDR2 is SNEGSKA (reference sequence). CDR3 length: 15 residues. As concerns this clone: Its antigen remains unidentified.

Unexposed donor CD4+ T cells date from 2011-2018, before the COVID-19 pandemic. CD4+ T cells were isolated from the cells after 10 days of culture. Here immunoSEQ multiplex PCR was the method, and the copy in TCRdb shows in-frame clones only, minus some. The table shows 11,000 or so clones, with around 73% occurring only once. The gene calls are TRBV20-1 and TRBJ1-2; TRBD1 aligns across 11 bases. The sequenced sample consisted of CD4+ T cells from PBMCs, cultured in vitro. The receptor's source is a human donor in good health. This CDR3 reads CSASSSGQGDNGYTF. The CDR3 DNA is TGCAGTGCTAGTTCGTCGGGACAGGGGGATAATGGCTACACCTTC.